This T cell receptor beta chain was recorded in a study of cytotoxic CD8 clonotypes in ibrutinib-treated CLL. Study-wide context: Researchers reported over 9 relapsed/refractory and 15 treatment-naive patients, 17 of them IGHV unmutated. After treatment lasting a median 12 months, range 6 to 36, response samples were collected.

This clone was counted a single time. Its antigen remains unidentified. Study observations and caveats: Clonality grew at ibrutinib response; at progression, it decreased back toward baseline.

Frozen-stored PBMCs produced about 2 micrograms of genomic DNA for TCR beta libraries. Germline V CDR1 and CDR2: MNHEY, SVGAGI. The CDR3 runs 16 residues. With 0 bases removed from V and 1 base from J, the gap between germline ends came to 13 bases. Measured with immunoSEQ multiplex PCR; TCRdb has only the in-frame clones, and not every one. Here the sample spans 150,000 to 200,000 clones, about 88% being singletons. The rearrangement joins TRBV6-5 to TRBJ2-7, with D tentatively TRBD2 (6 bases). The receptor's source is a human donor with chronic lymphocytic leukemia. This specimen was PBMCs, taken at disease progression, from a patient treated with ibrutinib. The chain's CDR3 is CASSYSLGTRSYEQYF. In DNA form, the CDR3 reads TGTGCCAGCAGTTACTCGCTCGGGACTCGGTCCTACGAGCAGTACTTC.